The clone carrying this T cell receptor beta chain was observed at least ten times. The length of the CDR3 is 16 residues. V was trimmed by 0 bases and J by 3 bases, leaving 16 bases between them. Germline V lookup: CDR1 SGHRS, CDR2 YFSETQ. Molecular barcoding with unique molecular identifiers was used for the TCRbeta library. Each CDR3 protein is one row after TCRdb ran MiXCR on the PCR reads. Found here are 200,000 to 250,000 distinct CDR3 sequences, approximately 9% of them singletons; the top ten hold over 5%. The data belong to a study of T-cell reconstitution after alpha-beta-depleted transplantation in children.

This clonotype was obtained from a human donor who donated a stem cell graft to a child with acute lymphoblastic leukemia. The chain carries TRBV5-1 and TRBJ2-7, with a tentative D call TRBD1 (5 bases). Source: PBMCs from the stem cell graft donor, taken from the stem cell graft. The CDR3 region is CASSLVAGSDLYEQYF. The CDR3, as DNA: TGCGCCAGCAGCTTGGTTGCAGGGTCAGACCTCTACGAGCAGTACTTC.